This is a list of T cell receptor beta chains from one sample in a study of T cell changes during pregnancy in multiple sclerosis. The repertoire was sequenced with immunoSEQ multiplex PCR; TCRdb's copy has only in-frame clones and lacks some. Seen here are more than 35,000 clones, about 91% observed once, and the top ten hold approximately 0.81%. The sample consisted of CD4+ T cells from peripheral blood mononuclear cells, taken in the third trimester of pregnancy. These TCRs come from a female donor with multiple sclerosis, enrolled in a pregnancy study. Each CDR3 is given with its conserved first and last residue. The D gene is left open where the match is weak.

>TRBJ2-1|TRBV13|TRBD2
TGTGCCAGCAGCTTAGGGGGCCCCGGACTAGCGAACAATGAGCAGTTCTTC
CASSLGGPGLANNEQFF
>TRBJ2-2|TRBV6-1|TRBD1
TGTGCCAGCAGGACCGGGACAGCGAACACCGGGGAGCTGTTTTTT
CASRTGTANTGELFF
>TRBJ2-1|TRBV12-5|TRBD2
TGTGCTAGTGGCCAAAAACAATTGGGCGGGAGATCTGTCAATGAGCAGTTCTTC
CASGQKQLGGRSVNEQFF
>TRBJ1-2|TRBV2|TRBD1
TGCGCCGGACAACACCCCACAGGGGACTATGGCTACACCTTC
CAGQHPTGDYGYTF
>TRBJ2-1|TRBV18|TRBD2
TGTGCCAGCTCACCGGGACTAGCGGGAGGGGATGAGCAGTTCTTC
CASSPGLAGGDEQFF
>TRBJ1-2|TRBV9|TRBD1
TGTGCCAGCAGCGTATTAGGGGGCTGGTATGGCTACACCTTC
CASSVLGGWYGYTF
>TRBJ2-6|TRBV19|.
TGTGCCAGTAGTATCAGGGCAGGGGCCAACGTCCTGACTTTC
CASSIRAGANVLTF
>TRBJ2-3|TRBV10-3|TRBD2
TGTGCCATCGCTGTAACTAGCGGACCCACAGATACGCAGTATTTT
CAIAVTSGPTDTQYF
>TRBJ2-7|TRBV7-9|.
TGTGCCAGCAGCCCCGGGTTGAGTGGCTCCTACGAGCAGTACTTC
CASSPGLSGSYEQYF
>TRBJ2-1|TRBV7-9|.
TGTGCCAGCAGCTCCATTAACTCTCACAATGAGCAGTTCTTC
CASSSINSHNEQFF
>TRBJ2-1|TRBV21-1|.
TGTGCCAGCAGCATCCCACCGGGACTCTACCTTCCCCTTCGCTACAATGAGCAGTTCTTC
CASSIPPGLYLPLRYNEQFF
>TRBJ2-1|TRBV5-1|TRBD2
TGCGCCAGCAGCTTGGGACTAGCGGGGGTTAATGAGCAGTTCTTC
CASSLGLAGVNEQFF
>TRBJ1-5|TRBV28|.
TGTGCCAGCAGTTTTCCCCTCAGGGTTCAGCCCCAGCATTTT
CASSFPLRVQPQHF
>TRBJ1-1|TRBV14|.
TGTGCCAGCAGCCAAGGCTGGGGGCTCGAAGCTTTCTTT
CASSQGWGLEAFF
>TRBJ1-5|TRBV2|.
TGTGCCAGCAGTGGGACAACTAATAGCAATCAGCCCCAGCATTTT
CASSGTTNSNQPQHF